This is a list of T cell receptor beta chains from one sample in a study of blood T cell repertoires in COVID-19. Only in-frame clones appear in the TCRdb table, and some are missing; sequencing was by immunoSEQ multiplex PCR. The data contain 20,000 to 25,000 clones, about 80% of them singletons. Sample: peripheral blood. The source is a man aged 65-85 years with acute or convalescent COVID-19. Both conserved end residues are part of each CDR3. A D gene is named only where the DNA matches it firmly. Expanded clones get a size class; other rows say once, few or many, or leave the size out.

V	J	size	D	CDR3	DNA
TRBV5-4	TRBJ1-1	-	TRBD1	CASSPRTGENTEAFF	TGTGCCAGCAGCCCGCGGACAGGGGAGAACACTGAAGCTTTCTTT
TRBV7-9	TRBJ2-7	few	TRBD1	CASSGGPTYEQYF	TGTGCCAGTTCAGGGGGCCCGACCTACGAGCAGTACTTC
TRBV7-2	TRBJ2-3	-	-	CASSFLPSTDTQYF	TGTGCCAGCAGCTTCCTACCTAGCACAGATACGCAGTATTTT
TRBV5-1	TRBJ1-2	-	-	CASSLEGVADYGYTF	TGCGCCAGCAGCTTGGAAGGGGTGGCAGACTATGGCTACACCTTC
TRBV19	TRBJ1-1	-	TRBD1	CATWTGGEGTTEAFF	TGTGCCACTTGGACAGGGGGCGAGGGGACCACTGAAGCTTTCTTT
TRBV5-6	TRBJ1-6	-	TRBD1	CASSLALGQGAGTPLHF	TGTGCCAGCAGCTTGGCCCTGGGACAGGGGGCCGGGACACCCCTCCACTTT
TRBV30	TRBJ1-1	-	TRBD1	CARTYRGDTEAFF	TGTGCCCGGACCTACAGGGGCGACACTGAAGCTTTCTTT
TRBV19	TRBJ1-3	-	-	CASSTQGSGNTIYF	TGTGCCAGTAGTACACAGGGATCTGGAAACACCATATATTTT
TRBV7-9	TRBJ1-6	-	TRBD1	CASSPGGEAPLHF	TGTGCCAGCAGCCCAGGGGGTGAGGCGCCCCTCCACTTT
TRBV13	TRBJ1-1	few	-	CASSPENTEAFF	TGTGCCAGCAGCCCAGAGAACACTGAAGCTTTCTTT
TRBV24-1	TRBJ2-1	-	-	CATSVEGYNEQFF	TGTGCCACCAGTGTAGAGGGTTACAATGAGCAGTTCTTC
TRBV30	TRBJ1-2	once	-	CACWAAPGGYTF	TGTGCCTGTTGGGCCGCCCCTGGTGGCTACACCTTC
TRBV2	TRBJ1-5	-	TRBD1	CASSGDRTVWQPQHF	TGTGCCAGCAGTGGGGACAGGACCGTATGGCAGCCCCAGCATTTT
TRBV5-4	TRBJ2-1	-	TRBD2	CASSFLAGGFDNEQFF	TGTGCCAGCAGCTTTCTAGCGGGAGGGTTTGACAATGAGCAGTTCTTC
TRBV30	TRBJ1-5	-	TRBD1	CAWSVNRGKSQHF	TGTGCCTGGAGTGTAAACAGGGGCAAGTCCCAGCATTTT
TRBV21-1	TRBJ1-5	-	-	CASSNPDREEESNQPQHF	TGTGCCAGCAGTAACCCCGACAGGGAGGAGGAAAGCAATCAGCCCCAGCATTTT